The source of this T cell receptor beta chain is a study of human T cells and chemical hapten exposure. Study at large: Sensitization used 2% DPC on about 2 cm by about 2 cm upper inner arm skin.

It was the library that attached unique molecular identifiers to individual cDNA molecules. TCRdb analysed the RACE reads with MiXCR anew, one entry per CDR3 protein. The sample records 75,000 to 95,000 distinct CDR3 sequences, about 11% being singletons. Time point meaning: patch test 1, 2 weeks after DPC sensitization. Treatment specified: therapeutic diphenylcyclopropenone sensitization with weekly scalp DPC. This clonotype was observed a few times. Antigen unknown. The CDR3 has 17 residues. Germline trimming cut 6 bases from V and 5 bases from J; bases unmatched to any gene: 14. Germline V gene lookup returns CDR1 SNHLY and CDR2 FYNNEI. General observations from the study: Healthy individuals' immune responses may differ from those of donors, who had alopecia. No change in TCRs above 1 in 1000 frequency was produced by DPC sensitization.

The sample consisted of whole blood, taken in connection with sensitization to the hapten diphenylcyclopropenone (DPC). V is TRBV2 and J is TRBJ2-2, with TRBD2 matching 8 bases. The TCR was taken from a woman aged 55-70 years with alopecia areata. Some clones in this sample may be carry-over from other donors' samples. The CDR3 region is CASRRSGGDEGTGELFF. Here the CDR3 DNA reads TGTGCCAGCAGACGGAGCGGGGGAGATGAGGGAACCGGGGAGCTGTTTTTT.